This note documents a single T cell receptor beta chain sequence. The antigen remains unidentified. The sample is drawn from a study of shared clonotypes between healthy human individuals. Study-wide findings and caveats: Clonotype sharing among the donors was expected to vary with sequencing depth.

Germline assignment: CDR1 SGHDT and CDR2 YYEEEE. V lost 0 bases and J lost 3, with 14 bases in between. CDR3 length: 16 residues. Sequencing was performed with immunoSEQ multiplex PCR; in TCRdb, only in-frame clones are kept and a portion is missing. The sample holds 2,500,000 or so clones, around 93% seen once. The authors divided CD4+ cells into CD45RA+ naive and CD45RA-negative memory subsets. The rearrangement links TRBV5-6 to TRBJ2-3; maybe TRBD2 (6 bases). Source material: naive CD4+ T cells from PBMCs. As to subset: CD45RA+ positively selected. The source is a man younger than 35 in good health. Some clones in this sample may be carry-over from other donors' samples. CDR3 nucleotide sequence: TGTGCCAGCAGCTTGGGGCCGGGAGCTCGAACAGATACGCAGTATTTT. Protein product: CASSLGPGARTDTQYF. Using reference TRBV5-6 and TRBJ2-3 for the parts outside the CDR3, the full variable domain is DAGVTQSPTHLIKTRGQQVTLRCSPKSGHDTVSWYQQALGQGPQFIFQYYEEEERQRGNFPDRFSGHQFPNYSSELNVNALLLGDSALYLCASSLGPGARTDTQYFGPGTRLTVL.